This T cell receptor beta chain was recovered during a study of neurological immune-mediated disorders. Study-wide background: There were around 35 multiple sclerosis patients; approximately 30 were relapsing-remitting and 3 were secondary progressive.

This CDR3 spans 14 amino acids. After removal of 6 bases from V and 5 bases from J, the junction contained 7 bases not matched to a gene. CDR1 and CDR2 (germline): MNHEY, SMNVEV (reference sequence). TCRdb reanalysed the 5' RACE reads using MiXCR and keeps one entry per CDR3 protein. The sample shows around 30,000 distinct CDR3 sequences, more than 2% of them seen only once. The chain combines TRBV27 with TRBJ1-1; 9 bases match TRBD1. The material sequenced was PBMCs. The source is a woman aged 45-65 years with multiple sclerosis. The CDR3 region has the DNA TGTGCCAGCAGACCTACAGGGGGCTGGACTGAAGCTTTCTTT. This codes for CASRPTGGWTEAFF.